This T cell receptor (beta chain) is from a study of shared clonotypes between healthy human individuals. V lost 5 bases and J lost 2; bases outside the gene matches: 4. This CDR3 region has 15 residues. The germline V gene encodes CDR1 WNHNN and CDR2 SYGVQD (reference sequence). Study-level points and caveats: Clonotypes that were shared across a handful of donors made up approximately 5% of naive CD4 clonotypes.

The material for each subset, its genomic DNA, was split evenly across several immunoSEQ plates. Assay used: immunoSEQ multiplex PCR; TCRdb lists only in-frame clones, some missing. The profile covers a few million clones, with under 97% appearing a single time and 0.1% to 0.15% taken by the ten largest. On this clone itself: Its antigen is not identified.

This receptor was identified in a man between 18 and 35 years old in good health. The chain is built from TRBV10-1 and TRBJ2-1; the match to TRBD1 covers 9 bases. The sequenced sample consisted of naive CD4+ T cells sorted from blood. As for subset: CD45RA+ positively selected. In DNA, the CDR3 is TGCGCCAGCAGTTCCAGACAGGGGGCCTACAATGAGCAGTTCTTC. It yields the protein CASSSRQGAYNEQFF.